This T cell receptor beta chain was found in a study of T cell changes during pregnancy in multiple sclerosis. The CDR3 sequence is 14 residues long. The germline V gene encodes CDR1 SGHRS and CDR2 YFSETQ. V gave up 0 bases and J gave up 5 bases, with 8 bases separating them. This clone was counted a single time. Profiling relied on immunoSEQ multiplex PCR, and the TCRdb table lists in-frame clones only, not all of them. The table lists 75,000 to 95,000 clones, approximately 93% of them singletons. Sequenced material: peripheral blood, taken in the second trimester of pregnancy. This TCR derives from a female donor with multiple sclerosis, enrolled in a pregnancy study. This rearrangement joins TRBV5-1 to TRBJ2-2; D might be TRBD2 (5 bases). The chain's CDR3 is CASSLGRGTGELFF. The DNA of the CDR3 is TGCGCCAGCAGCTTGGGTCGGGGTACCGGGGAGCTGTTTTTT.